One and the same sample provided the 23 T cell receptor beta chains below, sequenced in a study of Ad26.COV2.S vaccination and SARS-CoV-2 variants. Repertoires were generated with immunoSEQ multiplex PCR, while TCRdb's copy carries only in-frame clones and drops some. Here the sample spans about half a million clones, roughly 87% being singletons. Treatment: over 15 received Ad26.COV2.S at low or high dose, single or two shots; 5 received placebo; per-sample allocation not given. Sampling was performed 63 days after the first vaccine or placebo injection. Sample: peripheral blood, taken in a trial of Ad26.COV2.S vaccine versus placebo. The receptors originated from a person between 18 and 65 years old who received the Ad26.COV2.S COVID-19 vaccine or a placebo.

The J gene is TRBJ2-7, the V gene TRBV2; 7 bases match TRBD1. The CDR3 sequence is 14 residues long. Unmatched junction bases numbered 9, after V lost 8 bases and J lost 2 bases. Per germline, CDR1 SNHLY and CDR2 FYNNEI. The CDR3 coding sequence is TGTGCCAGCGAACCACAGGGGCTAACCTACGAGCAGTACTTC. This sequence encodes CASEPQGLTYEQYF.

This chain uses TRBV3-1 (or the pseudogene TRBV3-2) with TRBJ2-7; D ambiguous. V lost 3 bases and J lost 2, with 8 bases in between. Per the germline V gene, CDR1 is LGHDT and CDR2 is YNNKEL (reference sequence). This CDR3 region has 13 residues. The CDR3 loop reads CASSHGPTYEQYF. The CDR3 nucleotides are TGTGCCAGCAGCCATGGCCCGACCTACGAGCAGTACTTC.

V gene TRBV7-8 combines with J gene TRBJ2-7, with D maybe TRBD2 (6 bases). V dropped 3 bases and J dropped 3 bases, with 12 bases sitting between them. The germline CDR1 and CDR2 sequences are SGHVS and FQNEAQ. CDR3 size: 14 residues. CDR3: CASSFRDGSYEQYF. CDR3 nucleotide sequence: TGTGCCAGCAGCTTCAGGGACGGGAGCTACGAGCAGTACTTC. Looking up the rest from reference TRBV7-8 and TRBJ2-7 gives the full variable domain: GAGVSQSPRYKVAKRGQDVALRCDPISGHVSLFWYQQALGQGPEFLTYFQNEAQLDKSGLPSDRFFAERPEGSVSTLKIQRTQQEDSAVYLCASSFRDGSYEQYFGPGTRLTVT.

V gene TRBV5-1 combines with J gene TRBJ2-1; possibly TRBD2 for D (5 bases). The V and J ends lost 0 bases and 6 bases respectively, with 19 bases between them. Germline CDR1 SGHRS, CDR2 YFSETQ. CDR3 size: 17 residues. The CDR3 spells CASSLELWAGYRNEQFF. Written as DNA, the CDR3 is TGCGCCAGCAGCTTGGAACTCTGGGCGGGCTACCGCAATGAGCAGTTCTTC.

The count of this clone is one. The chain couples TRBV6-6 to TRBJ1-2, with unresolved D. The CDR3 is 15 residues long. The V end was cut by 6 bases, the J end by 5 bases, with 19 bases between. CDR1 and CDR2 from the germline V gene are MNHNY and SVGAGI (reference sequence). The DNA for the CDR3 is TGTGCCAGCAGCCTGGAAGGGAGGCCGGCGTATGGCTACACCTTC. It specifies CASSLEGRPAYGYTF.

The chain links TRBV10-3 to TRBJ2-1, with D hard to call. The CDR3 is 15 residues long. The V end was cut by 3 bases, the J end by 7 bases, with 16 bases between. In germline, CDR1 is ENHRY, CDR2 SYGVKD. DNA of the CDR3: TGTGCCATCAGTGACCCCCCACCAGGTCAAAATGAGCAGTTCTTC. It translates to CAISDPPPGQNEQFF.

The chain employs TRBV6-1 and TRBJ1-4, with 10 bases fitting TRBD1. J was trimmed by 4 bases and V by 2 bases; bases with no gene match: 4. Germline CDR1 and CDR2: MNHNS and SASEGT. CDR3 size: 16 residues. CDR3: CASSERDRGGNEKLFF. CDR3 coding DNA: TGTGCCAGCAGTGAAAGGGACAGGGGAGGTAATGAAAAACTGTTTTTT.

This chain uses TRBV7-9 with TRBJ1-1; TRBD1 matches at 7 bases. CDR3 length: 14 amino acids. V dropped 5 bases and J dropped 3; count of bases not matched to a gene: 6. CDR1 is SEHNR, CDR2 FQNEAQ, per germline (reference sequence). CDR3: CASSRLTGDTEAFF. CDR3 coding DNA: TGTGCCAGCAGCCGCCTCACAGGGGACACTGAAGCTTTCTTT. Looking up the rest from reference TRBV7-9 and TRBJ1-1 gives the full variable domain: DTGVSQNPRHKITKRGQNVTFRCDPISEHNRLYWYRQTLGQGPEFLTYFQNEAQLEKSRLLSDRFSAERPKGSFSTLEIQRTEQGDSAMYLCASSRLTGDTEAFFGQGTRLTVV.

This clone was observed once. V and J are TRBV25-1 and TRBJ1-2; D remains unclear. V was pared by 3 bases and J by 8 bases, with 13 bases between. The CDR3 loop spans 13 amino acids. Germline assignment: CDR1 MGHDK and CDR2 SYGVNS. DNA for the CDR3: TGTGCCAGCAGTGAGTTTAGAGCGGGGGGCTACACCTTC. Translated, it gives CASSEFRAGGYTF.

The V and J genes are TRBV7-2 and TRBJ1-5, with 7 nucleotides matching TRBD1. Trimming at V came to 4 bases and at J to 7 bases, leaving 10 bases not matched to a gene. The CDR3 extends over 15 amino acids. Looked up from germline, CDR1 is SGHTA and CDR2 is FQGNSA. CDR3 bases: TGTGCCAGCAGCTCGGGACAGCTCCATAAACAGCCCCAGCATTTT. As protein: CASSSGQLHKQPQHF.

To note about this clone: The sample has other DNA sequences that encode this CDR3 too. The chain couples TRBV28 to TRBJ2-7; TRBD1 matches at 9 bases. After removal of 6 bases from V and 2 bases from J, the junction contained 5 bases not matched to a gene. The CDR3 is made up of 14 amino acids. CDR1 and CDR2 from the germline V gene are MDHEN and SYDVKM. The CDR3 bases are TGTGCCAGCAGCCCGGGACAGGGCCCCTACGAGCAGTACTTC. Its protein is CASSPGQGPYEQYF.

This clone was detected once. The chain has TRBV19 and TRBJ1-5, with TRBD1 identical over 9 bases. The ends lost 6 bases at V and 0 bases at J; junction bases unmatched: 6. This CDR3 has 16 amino acids. CDR1 and CDR2 from the germline V gene are LNHDA and SQIVND (reference sequence). CDR3 DNA sequence: TGTGCCAGTAGGGAACAGGGGGCTTATAGCAATCAGCCCCAGCATTTT. This sequence encodes CASREQGAYSNQPQHF.

This chain joins TRBV27 and TRBJ1-4; 7 bases map to TRBD1. The CDR3 consists of 15 residues. J was trimmed by 6 bases and V by 5 bases; bases with no gene match: 9. CDR1 is MNHEY, CDR2 SMNVEV, per germline (reference sequence). CDR3 DNA: TGTGCCAGCAGTCCTTCCTGGGACAGTCATGAAAAACTGTTTTTT. It is translated as CASSPSWDSHEKLFF.

The V and J genes are TRBV4-2 and TRBJ2-5; D is undetermined. This CDR3 has 12 residues. With 0 bases removed from V and 4 bases from J, the gap between germline ends came to 3 bases. CDR1 and CDR2 (germline): LGHNA, YNFKEQ. This CDR3 is CASSQDLETQYF. CDR3 coding DNA: TGTGCCAGCAGCCAAGATTTAGAGACCCAGTACTTC.

In DNA form, the CDR3 reads TGTGCCAGCAGTTTTTCGGGTGTGATGGGCGCTCGTGAAAAACTGTTTTTT. Amino acid sequence: CASSFSGVMGAREKLFF. The chain uses TRBV28 and TRBJ1-4; the D is unclear. Looked up from germline, CDR1 is MDHEN and CDR2 is SYDVKM. V lost 3 bases and J 7 bases, leaving 21 bases between the germline ends. The CDR3 has 17 residues. The full variable domain, completed using reference TRBV28 and TRBJ1-4, is DVKVTQSSRYLVKRTGEKVFLECVQDMDHENMFWYRQDPGLGLRLIYFSYDVKMKEKGDIPEGYSVSREKKERFSLILESASTNQTSMYLCASSFSGVMGAREKLFFGSGTQLSVL.

The V gene is TRBV12-3 or TRBV12-4, the J gene TRBJ2-5; D remains unclear. CDR3 size: 12 residues. V lost 6 bases to trimming and J lost 5 bases, with 10 bases between them. Here the CDR3 reads CASSPSGETQYF. The CDR3 coding sequence is TGTGCCAGCAGCCCATCTGGGGAGACCCAGTACTTC.

The chain combines TRBV2 with TRBJ2-5; weak D call: TRBD2 (5 bases). V gave up 6 bases and J gave up 5 bases, with 13 bases separating them. This CDR3 comprises 13 residues. Germline V gene data show CDR1 as SNHLY and CDR2 as FYNNEI. CDR3 region: CASSEGITETQYF. The CDR3 nucleotides are TGTGCCAGCAGCGAGGGTATAACGGAGACCCAGTACTTC.

The chain joins TRBV11-2 to TRBJ2-7; D gene ambiguous. V gave up 5 bases and J gave up 5 bases, with 13 bases separating them. The CDR3 sequence is 13 residues long. CDR1 and CDR2 (germline): SGHAT, FQNNGV. The CDR3, as DNA: TGTGCCAGCAGCCCCCCCAATGGGAACGAGCAGTACTTC. It encodes CASSPPNGNEQYF.

The J gene is TRBJ2-5, the V gene TRBV5-4; 10 nucleotides line up with TRBD2. The germline V gene has CDR1 SGHNT and CDR2 YYREEE (reference sequence). V trimming: 4 bases; J trimming: 2 bases; junction bases outside the gene matches: 17. The CDR3 has 19 amino acids. The CDR3 nucleotides are TGTGCCAGCAGCATGAAAGCGGGAGGGCTATTCAGTCAACAAGAGACCCAGTACTTC. The encoded protein is CASSMKAGGLFSQQETQYF. The full variable domain, completed using reference TRBV5-4 and TRBJ2-5, is ETGVTQSPTHLIKTRGQQVTLRCSSQSGHNTVSWYQQALGQGPQFIFQYYREEENGRGNFPPRFSGLQFPNYSSELNVNALELDDSALYLCASSMKAGGLFSQQETQYFGPGTRLLVL.

The chain is built from TRBV21-1 and TRBJ2-6. TRBV21-1 has pseudogene status. The CDR3 sequence is 18 residues long. CDR3 amino acids: CASSMGIADFSGANVLTF. Written as DNA, the CDR3 is TGTGCCAGCAGCATGGGGATCGCCGACTTCTCTGGGGCCAACGTCCTGACTTTC.

This chain links TRBV5-1 with TRBJ1-1; D not certain. Trimming took 2 bases from V and 1 from J, leaving 6 bases between them. The CDR3 has 13 amino acids. CDR1 is SGHRS and CDR2 is YFSETQ in the germline V gene. CDR3 in DNA: TGCGCCAGCAGCTTCGATCAGAACACTGAAGCTTTCTTT. Amino acid sequence: CASSFDQNTEAFF. The variable domain in full, with the rest retrieved from reference TRBV5-1 and TRBJ1-1, is KAGVTQTPRYLIKTRGQQVTLSCSPISGHRSVSWYQQTPGQGLQFLFEYFSETQRNKGNFPGRFSGRQFSNSRSEMNVSTLELGDSALYLCASSFDQNTEAFFGQGTRLTVV.

The J gene is TRBJ2-3, the V gene TRBV5-6, with D unresolved. Trimming cost V 0 bases and J 4 bases, with 6 bases left between them. The germline V gene encodes CDR1 SGHDT and CDR2 YYEEEE. This CDR3 contains 13 residues. CDR3 sequence: CASSLGAADTQYF. CDR3 in DNA: TGTGCCAGCAGCTTGGGGGCCGCAGATACGCAGTATTTT.

V and J are TRBV6-6 and TRBJ1-1, with 7 bases lining up with TRBD1. The trim removed 6 bases at V and 7 bases at J, leaving 8 bases unmatched. Germline CDR1 is MNHNY and CDR2 is SVGAGI (reference sequence). The CDR3 covers 13 residues. The CDR3 is CASSRQGKGEAFF. The CDR3 nucleotides read TGTGCCAGCAGCCGACAGGGAAAAGGTGAAGCTTTCTTT.